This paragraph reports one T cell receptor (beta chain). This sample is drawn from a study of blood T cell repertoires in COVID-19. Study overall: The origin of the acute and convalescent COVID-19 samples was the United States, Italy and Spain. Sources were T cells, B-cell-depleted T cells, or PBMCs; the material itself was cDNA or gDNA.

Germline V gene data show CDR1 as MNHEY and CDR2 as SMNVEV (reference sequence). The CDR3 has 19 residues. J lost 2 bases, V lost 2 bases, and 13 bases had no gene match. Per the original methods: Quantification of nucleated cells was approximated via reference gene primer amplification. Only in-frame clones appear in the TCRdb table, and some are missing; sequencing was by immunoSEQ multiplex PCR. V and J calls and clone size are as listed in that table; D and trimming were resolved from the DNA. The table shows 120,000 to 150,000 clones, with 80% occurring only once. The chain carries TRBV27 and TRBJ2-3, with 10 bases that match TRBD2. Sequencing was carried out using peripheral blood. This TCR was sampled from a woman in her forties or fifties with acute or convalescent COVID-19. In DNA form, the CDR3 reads TGTGCCAGCAGTTTAGAGGGCACAATAGCGGGGGGCTACACAGATACGCAGTATTTT. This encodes CASSLEGTIAGGYTDTQYF.